The 21 T cell receptor beta chains below all came from one sample that was sequenced in a study of blood T cell repertoires in COVID-19. The assay was immunoSEQ multiplex PCR, and TCRdb's table has in-frame clones only and misses some. The sample holds 180,000 or so clones; about 85% are singletons and the top ten take roughly 8%. Sequencing was carried out using peripheral blood. Receptors originate from a woman aged 60-70 years with acute or convalescent COVID-19.

The CDR3: CASSLLQVEAFF. Here the CDR3 DNA reads TGTGCCAGCAGCCTGCTACAGGTTGAAGCTTTCTTT. The chain combines TRBV7-2 with TRBJ1-1; perhaps TRBD1 as D (5 bases). V was clipped by 5 bases and J by 7 bases, with 11 bases between them. Looked up from germline, CDR1 is SGHTA and CDR2 is FQGNSA. The CDR3 is 12 amino acids.

The genes are TRBV5-1 and TRBJ1-4, with TRBD1 matching 7 bases. V lost 2 bases, J lost 2 bases, and 3 bases stayed unmatched. Germline CDR1 and CDR2: SGHRS and YFSETQ. The CDR3 has 15 amino acids. The CDR3 DNA reads TGCGCCAGCAGCTTTCAAGGGGGCACTAATGAAAAACTGTTTTTT. Translation: CASSFQGGTNEKLFF.

The J gene is TRBJ1-2, the V gene TRBV28; D remains unclear. The CDR3 is made up of 13 amino acids. Trimming stripped 5 bases from V and 8 bases from J, with 15 bases between. Germline CDR1 is MDHEN and CDR2 is SYDVKM. The CDR3 region is CASSDGLFGGYTF. DNA for the CDR3: TGTGCCAGCAGTGACGGACTTTTTGGGGGCTACACCTTC.

J is TRBJ1-2 and V is TRBV3-1 (or the pseudogene TRBV3-2), with 8 bases identical to TRBD1. Germline CDR1 reads LGHDT; CDR2 reads YNNKEL (reference sequence). V lost 4 bases, J lost 0 bases, and 13 bases stayed unmatched. This CDR3 comprises 18 residues. CDR3 DNA sequence: TGTGCCAGCAGCCGAACGCGGGACAGGACCCTCTCTAACTATGGCTACACCTTC. This translates into CASSRTRDRTLSNYGYTF.

Here the CDR3 DNA reads TGTGCCACCCGAGCGGGGCAAGAGACCCAGTACTTC. Its translation is CATRAGQETQYF. The chain is built from TRBV28 and TRBJ2-5; TRBD2 agrees at 7 bases. The CDR3 loop spans 12 amino acids. J gave up 2 bases and V 10 bases, and 4 bases lay outside the gene matches. Germline CDR1 MDHEN, CDR2 SYDVKM. Full variable domain (outside the CDR3, taken from reference TRBV28 and TRBJ2-5): DVKVTQSSRYLVKRTGEKVFLECVQDMDHENMFWYRQDPGLGLRLIYFSYDVKMKEKGDIPEGYSVSREKKERFSLILESASTNQTSMYLCATRAGQETQYFGPGTRLLVL.

This CDR3 reads CASSLDRVSGNTIYF. The CDR3 bases are TGCGCCAGCAGCCTGGACAGGGTCTCTGGAAACACCATATATTTT. The rearrangement uses TRBV5-1 and TRBJ1-3; 8 bases line up with TRBD1. J lost 0 bases, V lost 4 bases, and 3 bases had no gene match. The CDR3 contains 15 residues. Germline CDR1 and CDR2: SGHRS and YFSETQ.

This chain uses TRBV30 with TRBJ1-1; 10 nucleotides align to TRBD1. The CDR3 covers 14 residues. The V gene end was trimmed by 3 bases and the J gene end by 5 bases; junction bases not matched to a gene: 6. Germline V lookup: CDR1 GTSNPN, CDR2 SVGIG (reference sequence). CDR3 coding DNA: TGTGCCTGGAGACGGGACAGGGGATGGACTGAAGCTTTCTTT. Amino acid sequence: CAWRRDRGWTEAFF. Using reference TRBV30 and TRBJ1-1 for the parts outside the CDR3, the full variable domain is SQTIHQWPATLVQPVGSPLSLECTVEGTSNPNLYWYRQAAGRGLQLLFYSVGIGQISSEVPQNLSASRPQDRQFILSSKKLLLSDSGFYLCAWRRDRGWTEAFFGQGTRLTVV.

This chain connects TRBV19 to TRBJ2-2; 7 positions match TRBD2. Germline CDR1 reads LNHDA; CDR2 reads SQIVND (reference sequence). The CDR3 consists of 13 residues. With V trimmed by 7 bases and J by 7 bases, 6 bases remained unmatched. The CDR3 loop reads CASKRRESGELFF. The CDR3 nucleotides read TGTGCCAGTAAAAGGCGGGAGAGCGGGGAGCTGTTTTTT.

The chain has TRBV28 and TRBJ2-3; D is perhaps TRBD2 (6 bases). Germline assignment: CDR1 MDHEN and CDR2 SYDVKM. V lost 5 bases to trimming and J lost 0 bases, with 12 bases between them. This CDR3 comprises 15 residues. The CDR3 spells CASSRDFTSTDTQYF. CDR3 DNA: TGTGCCAGCAGTCGGGACTTCACTAGCACAGATACGCAGTATTTT.

This clone was detected only a few times. The V and J genes are TRBV18 and TRBJ1-1, with 7 bases aligning to TRBD1. The V segment lost 6 bases and the J segment 1 base; nucleotides outside the gene matches: 2. Germline CDR1 KGHSH, CDR2 LQKENI. The CDR3 extends over 13 amino acids. The CDR3, as DNA: TGTGCCAGCTCGACAGGGTCGAACACTGAAGCTTTCTTT. Protein sequence: CASSTGSNTEAFF.

The V call is TRBV2, the J call TRBJ1-2; 9 bases align to TRBD1. V lost 5 bases, J lost 8 bases, and 15 bases stayed unmatched. This CDR3 is 16 amino acids long. The germline gives CDR1 SNHLY, CDR2 FYNNEI. CDR3 in DNA: TGTGCCAGCAGTTACGAAAGAACCGGGACAGGGAACGGCTACACCTTC. Protein product: CASSYERTGTGNGYTF.

This clone has just a few counts. Other DNA sequences in the sample encode the same CDR3. The chain is built from TRBV2 and TRBJ1-5, with a tentative D call TRBD1 (5 bases). CDR3 length: 14 amino acids. The V gene lost 3 bases and the J gene lost 2 bases, with 8 bases spanning the gap. Germline values: CDR1 SNHLY, CDR2 FYNNEI. CDR3 nucleotides: TGTGCCAGCAGTGACAGGGTAGGCAATCAGCCCCAGCATTTT. It yields the protein CASSDRVGNQPQHF.

The CDR3 sequence is CASSQEHEAFF. CDR3 DNA: TGTGCCAGCAGCCAAGAACATGAAGCTTTCTTT. V usage is TRBV3-1 (or the pseudogene TRBV3-2) and J usage is TRBJ1-1; D is unclear. Germline V gene data show CDR1 as LGHDT and CDR2 as YNNKEL (reference sequence). The V and J ends lost 0 bases and 7 bases respectively, with 3 bases between them. The CDR3 runs to 11 residues.

J is TRBJ2-1 and V is TRBV11-2; D perhaps matches TRBD2 (5 bases). The CDR3 sequence is 15 residues long. Germline lookup yields CDR1 SGHAT and CDR2 FQNNGV. Trimming took off 0 bases at V and 5 bases at J, with 11 bases between the two ends. The DNA of the CDR3 is TGTGCCAGCAGCTTAGATAGGCTAGCCCACAATGAGCAGTTCTTC. Encoded protein: CASSLDRLAHNEQFF.

The rearrangement uses TRBV3-1 (or the pseudogene TRBV3-2) and TRBJ1-1; possibly TRBD1 for D (6 bases). From germline, CDR1 is LGHDT and CDR2 YNNKEL (reference sequence). The CDR3 contains 13 residues. The V end lost 2 bases, the J end lost 5 bases, and 9 bases lay between the germline ends. CDR3 bases: TGTGCCAGCAGCCAACGAAGGGGGACTGAAGCTTTCTTT. Its translation: CASSQRRGTEAFF.

The chain employs TRBV29-1 and TRBJ2-7, with 7 nucleotides matching TRBD2. V trimming: 3 bases; J trimming: 2 bases; junction bases outside the gene matches: 7. Germline V gene lookup returns CDR1 SQVTM and CDR2 ANQGSEA. The CDR3 loop spans 14 amino acids. CDR3 region: CSVEVREQPYEQYF. The CDR3 DNA reads as TGCAGCGTTGAGGTGCGGGAGCAACCCTACGAGCAGTACTTC.

The chain combines TRBV6-5 with TRBJ1-3, with D unclear. Germline CDR1 is MNHEY and CDR2 is SVGAGI. The CDR3 has 13 residues. Trimming removed 6 bases at V and 3 bases at J, with 9 bases between. The CDR3 reads CASSSIYGNTIYF. In nucleotides, the CDR3 is TGTGCCAGCAGCAGTATTTATGGAAACACCATATATTTT.

This sequence joins TRBV28 and TRBJ1-2; D is unresolved. The CDR3 consists of 14 residues. CDR1 MDHEN and CDR2 SYDVKM come from the germline V gene. The V and J ends lost 1 base and 5 bases respectively, with 11 bases between them. The DNA for the CDR3 is TGTGCCAGCAGTTTATACCAAGCCCTATATGGCTACACCTTC. Protein: CASSLYQALYGYTF.

V and J are TRBV7-9 and TRBJ1-2; the match to TRBD1 covers 7 bases. The CDR3 is 13 amino acids. The J segment lost 7 bases and the V segment lost 5 bases, leaving 7 bases of the junction unmatched. Germline V gene sequence: CDR1 SEHNR, CDR2 FQNEAQ (reference sequence). CDR3 DNA: TGTGCCAGCAGCCAAGGGACAGTTAGTGGCTACACCTTC. Translating it yields CASSQGTVSGYTF.

The chain uses TRBV6-1 and TRBJ2-1; D is possibly TRBD2 (6 bases). This CDR3 is built from 16 residues. From germline, CDR1 is MNHNS and CDR2 SASEGT. The V end was cut by 0 bases, the J end by 1 base, with 10 bases between. The CDR3 reads CASSEARGRSYNEQFF. As DNA, the CDR3 is TGTGCCAGCAGTGAAGCGCGGGGTAGGTCCTACAATGAGCAGTTCTTC.

J is TRBJ2-4 and V is TRBV3-1 (or the pseudogene TRBV3-2); a possible D gene is TRBD1 (6 bases). Germline assignment: CDR1 LGHDT and CDR2 YNNKEL (reference sequence). The V gene lost 4 bases and the J gene lost 0 bases, with 16 bases spanning the gap. This CDR3 region has 17 residues. The CDR3 nucleotides read TGTGCCAGCAGCCCCCCCATTACAGGGCTAGCCAAAAACATTCAGTACTTC. Encoded protein: CASSPPITGLAKNIQYF.